This entry features one T cell receptor beta chain sequence. The method was immunoSEQ multiplex PCR; TCRdb's version includes in-frame clones alone and lacks a portion of them. The data show about 660,000 clones, roughly 88% seen once. This entry comes from a study of shared T cell receptors in the human thymus. V was pared by 8 bases and J by 8 bases, with 24 bases between. The CDR3 loop spans 15 amino acids. Germline lookup yields CDR1 ENHRY and CDR2 SYGVKD. These data were also filed under a second study, of human thymus T cells. Per that paper: Resections obtained during corrective heart surgery supplied the thymus tissue. Thymic and blood repertoires appeared to show biased V and J gene usage. Related work showed strongly overlapping thymic repertoires across unrelated individuals.

This TCR came from a boy in the first two years of life with a congenital heart defect. The chain couples TRBV10-3 to TRBJ2-5; no firm D call. The sequenced sample was thymocytes. The chain's CDR3 is CAILWSRLGKRTQYF. The CDR3 DNA reads as TGTGCCATCTTGTGGTCTAGACTCGGAAAGAGAACCCAGTACTTC.